This TCR beta chain is drawn from a study of blood T cells in healthy people across ages. Findings and caveats of the study: It was found that TCR beta diversity correlated strongly with the percentage of naive T cells.

Turning to this clonotype: As yet, its antigen is unknown.

The V and J ends lost 2 bases and 6 bases respectively, with 13 bases between them. The germline gives CDR1 SGHRS, CDR2 YFSETQ. CDR3 length equals 14 residues. Primers used in a second PCR of roughly 7 to 12 cycles were a sample-barcoded 5' primer and a J-beta primer mix. Tags on each cDNA molecule came from a template-switch adaptor with 12 random nucleotides. TCRdb re-called the 5' RACE reads with MiXCR, one entry per CDR3 protein. This table holds 1.4 million or so distinct CDR3 sequences, roughly two fifths found once. V is TRBV5-1 and J is TRBJ2-3; D may match TRBD1 or TRBD2 (6 bases each). This clonotype originated in a woman younger than 35 in good health. Sample: blood. CDR3 DNA: TGCGCCAGCAGCTTACTACCGGGGGCGGATACGCAGTATTTT. It codes for CASSLLPGADTQYF. The full variable domain, its missing parts supplied by reference TRBV5-1 and TRBJ2-3, is KAGVTQTPRYLIKTRGQQVTLSCSPISGHRSVSWYQQTPGQGLQFLFEYFSETQRNKGNFPGRFSGRQFSNSRSEMNVSTLELGDSALYLCASSLLPGADTQYFGPGTRLTVL.